The present entry profiles one T cell receptor beta chain with its context. Antigen: not known. The sample is drawn from a study of graft-versus-host responses after intestinal transplantation. As for the study in general: Recipients were all induced with anti-thymocyte globulin, then given tacrolimus and steroids for around three years. Study-wide points: Allografts from individuals with graft-donor T cell macrochimerism displayed high graft-versus-host to host-versus-graft clonal ratios. Present in recipient marrow, GvH clones included some that appeared first in ileum or blood.

Sequencing used immunoSEQ multiplex PCR; TCRdb keeps in-frame clones, though not all of them. Of over 65,000 clones in the sample, 85% to 95% were seen once. The sequence was collected from a human donor who was the organ donor for an intestinal transplant. The material sequenced was unstimulated CD8+ T cells sorted from spleen or lymph node cells, taken before transplant.

The CDR3 DNA reads as TGCGCCAGCAGCTTGGCCGAGCTAGCGGGGGAGACAGATACGCAGTATTTT. It codes for CASSLAELAGETDTQYF. The chain carries TRBV5-1 and TRBJ2-3; 10 bases align to TRBD2. The CDR3 runs to 17 residues. Germline CDR1 reads SGHRS; CDR2 reads YFSETQ. Trimming cost V 0 bases and J 3 bases; bases outside gene matches: 7.